This T cell receptor beta chain is from a study of cytomegalovirus exposure and HLA in healthy donors. This CDR3 has 20 residues. Trimming removed 3 bases at V and 4 bases at J, with 25 bases between. Germline V gene lookup returns CDR1 MDHEN and CDR2 SYDVKM. Use of 60 Vbeta and 13 Jbeta primers characterized the PCR. The repertoire was sequenced with immunoSEQ multiplex PCR; TCRdb's copy has only in-frame clones and lacks some. Of some 150,000 clones in the sample, 75% to 85% are singletons; the top ten hold approximately 8%. The sequencing input was PBMCs. The chain links TRBV28 to TRBJ2-6; a possible D gene is TRBD2 (6 bases). This receptor was obtained from a man aged 25-40 years in good health and CMV-seropositive. CDR3 region: CASSLEGPQSGLSGANVLTF. The DNA of the CDR3 is TGTGCCAGCAGTTTGGAGGGGCCTCAGAGCGGGCTCTCCGGGGCCAACGTCCTGACTTTC.